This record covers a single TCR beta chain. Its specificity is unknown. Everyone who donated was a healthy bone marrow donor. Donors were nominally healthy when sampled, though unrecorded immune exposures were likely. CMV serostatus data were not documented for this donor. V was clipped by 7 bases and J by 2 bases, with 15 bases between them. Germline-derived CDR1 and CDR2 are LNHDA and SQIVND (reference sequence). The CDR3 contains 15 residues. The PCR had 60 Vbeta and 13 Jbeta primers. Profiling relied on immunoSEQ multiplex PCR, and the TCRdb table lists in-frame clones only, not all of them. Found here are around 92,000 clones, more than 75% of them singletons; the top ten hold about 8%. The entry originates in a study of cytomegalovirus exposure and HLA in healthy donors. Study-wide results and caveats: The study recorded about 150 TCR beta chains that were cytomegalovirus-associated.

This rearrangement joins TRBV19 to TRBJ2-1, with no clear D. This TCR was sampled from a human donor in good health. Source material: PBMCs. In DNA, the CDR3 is TGTGCCAGTACCCCGAGGCGTTTAACCTACAATGAGCAGTTCTTC. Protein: CASTPRRLTYNEQFF.